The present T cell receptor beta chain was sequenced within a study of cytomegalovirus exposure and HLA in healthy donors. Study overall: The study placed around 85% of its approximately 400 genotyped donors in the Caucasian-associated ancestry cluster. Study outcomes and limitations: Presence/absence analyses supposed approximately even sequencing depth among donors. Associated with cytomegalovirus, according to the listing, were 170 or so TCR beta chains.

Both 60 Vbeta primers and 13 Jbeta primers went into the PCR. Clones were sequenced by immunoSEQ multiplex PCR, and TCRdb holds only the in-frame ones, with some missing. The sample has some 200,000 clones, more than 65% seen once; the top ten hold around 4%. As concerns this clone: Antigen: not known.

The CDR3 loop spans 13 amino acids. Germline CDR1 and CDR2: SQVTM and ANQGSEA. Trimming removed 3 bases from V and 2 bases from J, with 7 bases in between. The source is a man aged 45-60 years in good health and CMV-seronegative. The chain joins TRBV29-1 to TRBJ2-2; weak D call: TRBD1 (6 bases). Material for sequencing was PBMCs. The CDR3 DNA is TGCAGCGTTGACAGGGGAAACACCGGGGAGCTGTTTTTT. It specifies CSVDRGNTGELFF.